This record looks at one T cell receptor (beta chain) sequence and its context. This sample was taken from a study of blood T cell repertoires in COVID-19. Study in general: T cells, B-cell-depleted T cells, or PBMCs provided the cDNA or gDNA that served as material.

In the authors' workflow: Quantification of nucleated cells was approximated via reference gene primer amplification. Sequencing used immunoSEQ multiplex PCR; TCRdb keeps in-frame clones, though not all of them. V and J calls and clone size are as listed in that table; D and trimming were resolved from the DNA. The sample comprises roughly 100,000 clones, approximately 88% of which are singletons, and 4% to 5.5% rests with the top ten. Trimming removed 0 bases from V and 7 bases from J; junction bases left unmatched: 4. The CDR3 is made up of 15 amino acids. Germline V gives CDR1 SGHNT, CDR2 YYREEE (reference sequence).

This chain uses TRBV5-4 with TRBJ1-6; 7 bases fit TRBD1. The clonotype was recovered from a human donor in a cohort sampled during active COVID-19. Sequenced material: peripheral blood. CDR3 region: CASSLERGRNSPLHF. CDR3 nucleotide sequence: TGTGCCAGCAGCTTGGAAAGGGGGCGGAATTCACCCCTCCACTTT.